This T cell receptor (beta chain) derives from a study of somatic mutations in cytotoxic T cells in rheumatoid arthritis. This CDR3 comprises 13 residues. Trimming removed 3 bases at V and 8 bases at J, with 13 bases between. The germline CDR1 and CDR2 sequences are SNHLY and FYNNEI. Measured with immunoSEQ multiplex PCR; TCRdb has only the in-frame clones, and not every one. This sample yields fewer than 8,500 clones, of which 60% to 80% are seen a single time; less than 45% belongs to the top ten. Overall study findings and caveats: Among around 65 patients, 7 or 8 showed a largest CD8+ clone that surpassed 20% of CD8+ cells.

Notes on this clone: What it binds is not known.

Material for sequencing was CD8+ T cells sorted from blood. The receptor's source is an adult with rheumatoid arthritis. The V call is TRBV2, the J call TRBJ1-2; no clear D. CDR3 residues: CASSDRGLGGYTF. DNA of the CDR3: TGTGCCAGCAGTGACAGAGGGCTCGGCGGCTACACCTTC.